This is a list of T cell receptor beta chains from one sample in a study of blood T cell repertoires in COVID-19. This table comes from immunoSEQ multiplex PCR, and its TCRdb copy is limited to in-frame clones, with some not included. The sample holds 110,000 to 150,000 clones, over 75% seen once. Sequenced material: peripheral blood. The origin of the receptors is a human donor in a cohort sampled during active COVID-19. Each CDR3 is given with its conserved first and last residue. The D gene is left open where the match is weak. Clone size is given for some rows only: seen once, a few or many times, or a class if the clone is expanded.

TRBV5-1	-	TRBJ1-4	-	CASSLGQVDEKLFF	TGCGCCAGCAGCTTGGGACAGGTTGATGAAAAACTGTTTTTT
TRBV5-8	-	TRBJ2-3	-	CASSRDSGGTDTQYF	TGTGCCAGCAGCCGGGACTCGGGGGGCACAGATACGCAGTATTTT
TRBV4-2	-	TRBJ2-1	-	CASSQASGTSPIYEQFF	TGTGCCAGCAGCCAAGCGTCCGGGACAAGTCCGATCTATGAGCAGTTCTTC
TRBV6-2/TRBV6-3	-	TRBJ1-5	TRBD1	CASSRQGVPQPQHF	TGTGCCAGCAGCCGACAGGGGGTTCCTCAGCCCCAGCATTTT
TRBV7-2	-	TRBJ1-2	-	CASSPPGARGIGYTF	TGTGCCAGCAGCCCCCCTGGGGCCCGGGGGATTGGCTACACCTTC
TRBV29-1	-	TRBJ2-3	-	CSVGRGTDTQYF	TGCAGCGTTGGGCGGGGCACAGATACGCAGTATTTT
TRBV5-1	once	TRBJ2-2	TRBD1	CASSLADRVPSPGELFF	TGCGCCAGCAGCTTGGCCGACAGGGTGCCTTCCCCCGGGGAGCTGTTTTTT
TRBV11-1	-	TRBJ2-1	-	CASSLVRGAANEQFF	TGTGCCAGCAGCTTAGTGCGGGGCGCTGCCAATGAGCAGTTCTTC
TRBV15	-	TRBJ1-6	-	CATSRGFLAAHNSPLHF	TGTGCCACCAGCAGGGGCTTCCTAGCGGCGCATAATTCACCCCTCCACTTT
TRBV18	-	TRBJ1-2	TRBD1	CASSPSSGGYYGYTF	TGTGCCAGCTCACCCTCATCAGGGGGCTACTATGGCTACACCTTC
TRBV11-3	-	TRBJ2-7	-	CASSLGRKSYEQYF	TGTGCCAGCAGCTTAGGGCGGAAGTCCTACGAGCAGTACTTC
TRBV5-5	-	TRBJ2-5	-	CASSFQGGSQETQYF	TGTGCCAGCAGCTTTCAGGGGGGCTCTCAAGAGACCCAGTACTTC
TRBV11-3	-	TRBJ1-2	-	CASSFSGTQLRDGYTF	TGTGCCAGCAGCTTCTCCGGGACACAGCTAAGGGATGGCTACACCTTC
TRBV11-3	-	TRBJ2-4	-	CASSLDSHIGGVQYF	TGTGCCAGCAGCTTAGATAGCCACATCGGCGGGGTTCAGTACTTC
TRBV7-2	-	TRBJ1-1	-	CASSNDRLVAFF	TGTGCCAGCAGCAACGACCGACTAGTAGCTTTCTTT
TRBV4-3	-	TRBJ2-1	-	CASSQDGAFEQFF	TGCGCCAGCAGCCAAGATGGGGCTTTTGAGCAGTTCTTC